These 27 T cell receptor beta chains came from one sample sequenced in a study of siplizumab effects on memory and regulatory T cells. Sequencing used immunoSEQ multiplex PCR; TCRdb keeps in-frame clones, though not all of them. Of 85,000 to 90,000 clones in the sample, more than 80% were seen once. The sample comprised CD4+ T cells sorted from blood. The receptors originated from a human donor in good health.

This clone was seen just once. The rearrangement joins TRBV5-1 to TRBJ2-2, with TRBD2 matching over 13 bases. There are 16 residues in the CDR3. The germline gives CDR1 SGHRS, CDR2 YFSETQ. The junction had 7 bases not matched to a gene; V was cut back by 4 bases and J by 7 bases. DNA of the CDR3: TGCGCCAGCAGCATAGGACTAGCGGGAGCGGTCGGGGAGCTGTTTTTT. Translation gives CASSIGLAGAVGELFF. Supplemented by reference TRBV5-1 and TRBJ2-2, the full variable domain reads KAGVTQTPRYLIKTRGQQVTLSCSPISGHRSVSWYQQTPGQGLQFLFEYFSETQRNKGNFPGRFSGRQFSNSRSEMNVSTLELGDSALYLCASSIGLAGAVGELFFGEGSRLTVL.

J is TRBJ2-5 and V is TRBV7-3, with D perhaps TRBD1 or TRBD2 (6 bases each). Germline values: CDR1 SGHTA, CDR2 FQGTGA. There are 14 residues in the CDR3. V lost 4 bases, J lost 7 bases, and 16 bases lay in between. CDR3 DNA: TGTGCCAGCAGCTCGGGGGACGCCAGGGGGACCCAGTACTTC. Translated: CASSSGDARGTQYF.

V usage is TRBV7-9 and J usage is TRBJ1-2, with D hard to call. The CDR3 is 17 amino acids. Germline CDR1 is SEHNR and CDR2 is FQNEAQ (reference sequence). V was pared by 2 bases and J by 4 bases, with 20 bases between. In nucleotides, the CDR3 is TGTGCCAGCAGCTTATTCCCGCCCGCCACGCGACTCTATGGCTACACCTTC. Protein product: CASSLFPPATRLYGYTF.

The rearrangement uses TRBV11-2 and TRBJ2-7, with a possible D match to TRBD2 (6 bases). V lost 5 bases to trimming and J lost 4 bases, with 18 bases between them. This CDR3 region has 15 residues. Germline CDR1 and CDR2: SGHAT and FQNNGV. The CDR3 bases are TGTGCCAGCAGCCCACCCGGGTGGGGAGGTTACGAGCAGTACTTC. Translated: CASSPPGWGGYEQYF.

The chain combines TRBV2 with TRBJ1-2, with D perhaps matching TRBD1 (5 bases). The CDR3 runs to 12 residues. Germline assignment: CDR1 SNHLY and CDR2 FYNNEI. V was shortened by 4 bases and J by 8 bases, with 11 bases between the two germline ends. Written as DNA, the CDR3 is TGTGCCAGCAGTGCCGAGGGGCTAGGCTACACCTTC. This gives the protein CASSAEGLGYTF.

This chain connects TRBV14 to TRBJ1-5; possible D gene TRBD1, 5 bases. This CDR3 comprises 14 residues. Trimming shortened V by 4 bases and J by 4 bases, and 11 bases separated the two germline ends. In germline, CDR1 is SGHDN, CDR2 FVKESK. CDR3 in DNA: TGTGCCAGCAGCCTGGGGACCGGTAATCAGCCCCAGCATTTT. The encoded protein is CASSLGTGNQPQHF.

The CDR3 DNA sequence: TGTGCCACCAGCAGGATCCTGCCCCGGGCCAAAAACATTCAGTACTTC. It translates to CATSRILPRAKNIQYF. V and J are TRBV15 and TRBJ2-4, with D uncertain. This CDR3 is built from 16 residues. V was cut by 3 bases and J by 1 base, with 13 bases left in between. Germline values: CDR1 LNHNV, CDR2 YYDKDF (reference sequence).

V and J are TRBV5-4 and TRBJ2-1; TRBD2 matches at 8 bases. With V trimmed by 4 bases and J by 0 bases, 3 bases remained unmatched. This CDR3 comprises 15 residues. The germline CDR1 and CDR2 sequences are SGHNT and YYREEE (reference sequence). CDR3 sequence (DNA): TGTGCCAGCAGCCCGACTAGCGACTCCTACAATGAGCAGTTCTTC. Amino acids: CASSPTSDSYNEQFF.

This chain connects TRBV19 to TRBJ2-3; D gene uncertain. Between the trimmed V and J ends, which lost 4 bases and 3 bases, there was a span of 11 bases. Germline CDR1 LNHDA, CDR2 SQIVND (reference sequence). This CDR3 comprises 14 residues. The CDR3 DNA reads as TGTGCCAGTAGTAATAGTCTGGTGACAGATACGCAGTATTTT. This gives the protein CASSNSLVTDTQYF.

This clone occurred once. The chain couples TRBV11-2 to TRBJ2-5, with 8 positions matching TRBD1. The ends lost 4 bases at V and 6 bases at J; junction bases unmatched: 13. This CDR3 region has 16 residues. Germline-derived CDR1 and CDR2 are SGHAT and FQNNGV. The CDR3 sequence is CASSSYLRQGQQTQYF. The CDR3 coding sequence is TGTGCCAGCAGCTCGTACCTGCGACAGGGGCAACAGACCCAGTACTTC.

The chain carries TRBV7-2 and TRBJ2-1; D gene uncertain. This CDR3 is built from 15 residues. Germline CDR1 and CDR2: SGHTA and FQGNSA. Trimming pared 2 bases from V and 7 bases from J, leaving 15 bases between. This CDR3 reads CASSLFGNLLNEQFF. For the CDR3, the DNA is TGTGCCAGCAGCTTATTCGGTAACCTACTGAATGAGCAGTTCTTC.

Comment on this clone: Germline and junction disagree at one end, which may indicate a read error. J is TRBJ2-3 and V is TRBV7-7; 8 bases align to TRBD2. Germline V gene data show CDR1 as SSHAT and CDR2 as FNYEAQ (reference sequence). The CDR3 length is 17 residues. The CDR3 is CASSPSPSSGVGDTQYF. The CDR3 DNA reads TGTGCTAGCAGCCCATCCCCGAGTAGCGGGGTAGGAGATACGCAGTATTTT.

The V and J genes are TRBV5-4 and TRBJ2-2; 7 nucleotides agree with TRBD1. The V gene's germline CDR1 is SGHNT and CDR2 YYREEE (reference sequence). This CDR3 is built from 14 residues. V dropped 6 bases and J dropped 5; count of bases not matched to a gene: 7. DNA of the CDR3: TGTGCCAGCAAAAAGGCAGGGGGAACCGGGGAGCTGTTTTTT. This translates into CASKKAGGTGELFF.

This chain links TRBV11-3 with TRBJ2-1; 11 bases are shared with TRBD1. The V and J ends lost 5 bases and 9 bases, in that order; junction bases with no gene match: 15. CDR3 length: 17 residues. Per the germline V gene, CDR1 is SGHNT and CDR2 is YENEEA. This CDR3 reads CASSDSSRDRGVGEQFF. DNA for the CDR3: TGTGCCAGCAGCGATAGTAGCCGGGACAGGGGGGTCGGTGAGCAGTTCTTC.

Written as DNA, the CDR3 is TGTGCCAGCAGCCCCCCGGGTACCTACGAGCAGTACTTC. Translated, it gives CASSPPGTYEQYF. The chain couples TRBV7-2 to TRBJ2-7; D is unresolved. CDR1 is SGHTA and CDR2 is FQGNSA in the germline V gene. The CDR3 extends over 13 amino acids. The V end was cut by 5 bases, the J end by 2 bases, with 10 bases between.

CDR3 amino acids: CASPLSGNTDTQYF. In nucleotides, the CDR3 is TGTGCCTCCCCCCTGAGCGGTAACACAGATACGCAGTATTTT. This chain links TRBV30 with TRBJ2-3; D possibly corresponds to TRBD2 (5 bases). Germline loops: CDR1 GTSNPN, CDR2 SVGIG (reference sequence). The CDR3 is 14 residues long. V was pared by 7 bases and J by 2 bases, with 16 bases between. Full variable domain (rest looked up from reference TRBV30 and TRBJ2-3): SQTIHQWPATLVQPVGSPLSLECTVEGTSNPNLYWYRQAAGRGLQLLFYSVGIGQISSEVPQNLSASRPQDRQFILSSKKLLLSDSGFYLCASPLSGNTDTQYFGPGTRLTVL.

V and J are TRBV15 and TRBJ2-2; D unresolved. Between the trimmed V and J ends, which lost 3 bases and 3 bases, there was a span of 11 bases. This CDR3 contains 15 residues. Germline V CDR1 and CDR2: LNHNV, YYDKDF (reference sequence). CDR3 in amino acids: CATSSRLLDTGELFF. The DNA for the CDR3 is TGTGCCACCAGCAGCCGTCTGTTGGACACCGGGGAGCTGTTTTTT. The complete variable domain, with remaining parts taken from reference TRBV15 and TRBJ2-2, reads DAMVIQNPRYQVTQFGKPVTLSCSQTLNHNVMYWYQQKSSQAPKLLFHYYDKDFNNEADTPDNFQSRRPNTSFCFLDIRSPGLGDTAMYLCATSSRLLDTGELFFGEGSRLTVL.

The rearrangement links TRBV7-2 to TRBJ1-1, with a weak D call TRBD1 (5 bases). This CDR3 is built from 13 residues. The germline V and J ends were trimmed by 6 bases and 1 base, with 9 bases remaining between them. Germline-derived CDR1 and CDR2 are SGHTA and FQGNSA. This CDR3 is CASSQGQNTEAFF. The CDR3 DNA is TGTGCCAGCAGTCAAGGACAGAACACTGAAGCTTTCTTT.

V and J are TRBV29-1 and TRBJ2-7, with D perhaps matching TRBD2 (7 bases). The CDR3 sequence is 14 residues long. V gave up 4 bases and J gave up 2 bases, with 15 bases separating them. Germline V gene sequence: CDR1 SQVTM, CDR2 ANQGSEA. In DNA form, the CDR3 reads TGCAGCGTTGGGGGGGGCGCGGGCCCCTACGAGCAGTACTTC. It is translated as CSVGGGAGPYEQYF.

The chain links TRBV5-6 to TRBJ1-5; D remains ambiguous. V dropped 2 bases and J dropped 2 bases, with 8 bases sitting between them. Germline CDR1 is SGHDT and CDR2 is YYEEEE. This CDR3 has 14 residues. The CDR3 loop reads CASSLAYGNQPQHF. CDR3 in DNA: TGTGCCAGCAGCTTAGCCTATGGCAATCAGCCCCAGCATTTT. The full variable domain, rest sourced from reference TRBV5-6 and TRBJ1-5, is DAGVTQSPTHLIKTRGQQVTLRCSPKSGHDTVSWYQQALGQGPQFIFQYYEEEERQRGNFPDRFSGHQFPNYSSELNVNALLLGDSALYLCASSLAYGNQPQHFGDGTRLSIL.

The chain is built from TRBV7-3 and TRBJ1-2; TRBD1 aligns across 8 bases. J was trimmed by 4 bases and V by 5 bases; bases with no gene match: 3. This CDR3 comprises 13 residues. Germline V lookup: CDR1 SGHTA, CDR2 FQGTGA. The DNA for the CDR3 is TGTGCCAGCAGCGCAGGGGGCGGCTATGGCTACACCTTC. Protein sequence: CASSAGGGYGYTF.

This chain joins TRBV28 and TRBJ2-7; a weak D match, TRBD1 (6 bases). V gave up 8 bases and J gave up 0 bases, with 11 bases separating them. This CDR3 has 13 amino acids. Germline CDR1 and CDR2: MDHEN and SYDVKM. DNA of the CDR3: TGTGCCAGCGTCGACAGGAGCTCCTACGAGCAGTACTTC. Encoded protein: CASVDRSSYEQYF.

The chain couples TRBV27 to TRBJ1-6; possible D gene TRBD1, 5 bases. Trimming took off 2 bases at V and 3 bases at J, with 8 bases between the two ends. Germline lookup yields CDR1 MNHEY and CDR2 SMNVEV (reference sequence). The CDR3 contains 15 residues. DNA for the CDR3: TGTGCCAGCAGTTTACAACAGGACTATAATTCACCCCTCCACTTT. Translation: CASSLQQDYNSPLHF.

This clone was seen a single time. The rearrangement links TRBV2 to TRBJ2-1, with 7 bases matching TRBD1. This CDR3 region has 12 residues. V shed 9 bases, J shed 6 bases, and the junction held 5 bases outside the gene matches. Germline CDR1 is SNHLY and CDR2 is FYNNEI. The CDR3 bases are TGTGCCAGGGGGGCAGGGGGCAATGAGCAGTTCTTC. It translates to CARGAGGNEQFF.

The sample holds one count of this clone. The chain has TRBV7-3 and TRBJ2-5; 8 bases align to TRBD2. The CDR3 runs 19 residues. Germline V gene data show CDR1 as SGHTA and CDR2 as FQGTGA. V trimming: 2 bases; J trimming: 3 bases; junction bases outside the gene matches: 17. CDR3 residues: CASSLLGWGSGTGKETQYF. For the CDR3, the DNA is TGTGCCAGCAGCTTATTGGGGTGGGGTAGCGGGACTGGAAAAGAGACCCAGTACTTC.

This chain joins TRBV5-1 and TRBJ2-1; a weak D match, TRBD1 (5 bases). From germline, CDR1 is SGHRS and CDR2 YFSETQ. The CDR3 contains 13 residues. V was clipped by 0 bases and J by 10 bases, with 11 bases between them. The CDR3 nucleotides read TGCGCCAGCAGCTTGGCCCTGGGGCGGGAGCAGTTCTTC. This encodes CASSLALGREQFF.

The gene calls are TRBV10-3 and TRBJ2-7; possible D gene TRBD2, 6 bases. This CDR3 has 12 amino acids. Trimming left V 6 bases short and J 2 bases short, with 8 bases between. Germline V gene lookup returns CDR1 ENHRY and CDR2 SYGVKD. The CDR3 region has the DNA TGTGCCATCAGCGGGAGCACCTACGAGCAGTACTTC. Residues: CAISGSTYEQYF.